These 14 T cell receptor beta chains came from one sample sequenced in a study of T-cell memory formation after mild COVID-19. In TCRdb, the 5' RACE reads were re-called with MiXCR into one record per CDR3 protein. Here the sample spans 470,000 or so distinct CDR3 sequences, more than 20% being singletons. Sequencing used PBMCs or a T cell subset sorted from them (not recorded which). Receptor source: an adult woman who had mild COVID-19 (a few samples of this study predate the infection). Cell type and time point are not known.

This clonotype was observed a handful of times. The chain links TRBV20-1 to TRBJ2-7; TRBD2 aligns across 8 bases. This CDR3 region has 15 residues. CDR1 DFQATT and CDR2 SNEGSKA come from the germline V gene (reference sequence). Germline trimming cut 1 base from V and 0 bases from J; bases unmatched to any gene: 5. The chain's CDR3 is CSARGGAGGSYEQYF. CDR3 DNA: TGCAGTGCTAGAGGAGGTGCGGGGGGCTCCTACGAGCAGTACTTC.

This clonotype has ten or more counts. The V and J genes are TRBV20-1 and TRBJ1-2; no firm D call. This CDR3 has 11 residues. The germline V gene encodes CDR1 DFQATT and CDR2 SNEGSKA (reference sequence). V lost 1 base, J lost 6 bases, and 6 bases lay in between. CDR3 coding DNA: TGCAGTGCTAGAGGAGAGCATGGCTACACCTTC. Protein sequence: CSARGEHGYTF.

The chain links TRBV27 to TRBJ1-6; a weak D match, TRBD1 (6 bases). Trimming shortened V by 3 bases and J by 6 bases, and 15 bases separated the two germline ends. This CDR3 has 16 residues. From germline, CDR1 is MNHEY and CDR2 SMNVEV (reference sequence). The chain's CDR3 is CASSFFSTGGNSPLHF. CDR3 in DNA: TGTGCCAGCAGTTTTTTTTCGACAGGTGGTAATTCACCCCTCCACTTT.

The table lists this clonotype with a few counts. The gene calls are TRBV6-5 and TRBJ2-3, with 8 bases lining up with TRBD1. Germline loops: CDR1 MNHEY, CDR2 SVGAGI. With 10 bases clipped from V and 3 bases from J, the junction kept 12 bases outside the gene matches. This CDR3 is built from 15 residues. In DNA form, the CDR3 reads TGTGCCACAGTCCCAGGGGGCGTTTTGACAGATACGCAGTATTTT. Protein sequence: CATVPGGVLTDTQYF.

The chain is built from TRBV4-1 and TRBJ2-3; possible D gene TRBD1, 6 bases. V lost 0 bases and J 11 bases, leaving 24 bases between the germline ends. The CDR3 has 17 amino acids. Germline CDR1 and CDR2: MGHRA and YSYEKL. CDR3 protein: CASSQESADLVRGRQYF. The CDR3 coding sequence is TGCGCCAGCAGCCAAGAGTCTGCGGACCTTGTCAGGGGTAGGCAGTATTTT.

For the CDR3, the DNA is TGTGCCAGCAGCCCAAGGGACAGGGGAGTAGAGACCCAGTACTTC. It translates to CASSPRDRGVETQYF. The V gene is TRBV7-6, the J gene TRBJ2-1, with 10 bases matching TRBD1. The end of the DNA fits TRBJ2-5 better, so the J call may be wrong. The CDR3 contains 15 residues. Germline V gene data show CDR1 as SGHVS and CDR2 as FNYEAQ.

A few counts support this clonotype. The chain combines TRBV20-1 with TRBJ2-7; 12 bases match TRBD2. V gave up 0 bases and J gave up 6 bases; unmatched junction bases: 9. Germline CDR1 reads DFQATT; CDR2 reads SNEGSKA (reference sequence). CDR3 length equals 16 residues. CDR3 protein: CSARDRLAGARREQYF. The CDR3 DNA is TGCAGTGCTAGAGACCGACTAGCGGGAGCTCGACGCGAGCAGTACTTC.

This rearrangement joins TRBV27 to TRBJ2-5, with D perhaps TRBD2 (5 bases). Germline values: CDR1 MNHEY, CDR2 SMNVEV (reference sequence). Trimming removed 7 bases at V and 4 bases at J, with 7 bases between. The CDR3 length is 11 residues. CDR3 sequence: CASKGGETQYF. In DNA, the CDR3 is TGTGCCAGCAAAGGAGGAGAGACCCAGTACTTC.

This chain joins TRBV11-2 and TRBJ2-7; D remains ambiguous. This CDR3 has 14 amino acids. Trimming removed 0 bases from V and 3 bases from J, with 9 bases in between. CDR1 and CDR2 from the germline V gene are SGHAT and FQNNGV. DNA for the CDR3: TGTGCCAGCAGCTTAGATCATAACGGCTACGAGCAGTACTTC. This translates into CASSLDHNGYEQYF.

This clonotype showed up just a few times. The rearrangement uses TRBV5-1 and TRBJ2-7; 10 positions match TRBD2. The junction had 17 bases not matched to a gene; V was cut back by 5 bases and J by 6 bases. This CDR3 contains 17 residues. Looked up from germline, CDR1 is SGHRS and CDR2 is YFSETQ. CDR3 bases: TGCGCCAGCAGTTCTAGCGGGGGAGTTGCCACGGCGATCGAGCAGTACTTC. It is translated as CASSSSGGVATAIEQYF.

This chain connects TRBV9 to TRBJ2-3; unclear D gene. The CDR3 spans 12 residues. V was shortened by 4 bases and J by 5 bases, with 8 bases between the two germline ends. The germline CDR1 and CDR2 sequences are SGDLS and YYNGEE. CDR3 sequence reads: CASSSPEDTQYF. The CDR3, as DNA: TGTGCCAGCAGCTCCCCAGAAGATACGCAGTATTTT.

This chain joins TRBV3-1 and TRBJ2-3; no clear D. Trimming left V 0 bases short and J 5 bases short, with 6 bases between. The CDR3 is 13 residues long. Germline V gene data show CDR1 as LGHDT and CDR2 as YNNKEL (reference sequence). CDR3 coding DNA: TGTGCCAGCAGCCAAGACTTCCTAGATACGCAGTATTTT. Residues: CASSQDFLDTQYF.

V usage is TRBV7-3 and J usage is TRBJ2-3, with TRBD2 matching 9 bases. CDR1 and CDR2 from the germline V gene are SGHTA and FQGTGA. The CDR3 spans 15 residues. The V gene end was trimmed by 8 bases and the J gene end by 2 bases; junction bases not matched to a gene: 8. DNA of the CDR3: TGTGCCAGCGGACTTAGCGGGGGAACCACAGATACGCAGTATTTT. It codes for CASGLSGGTTDTQYF.

The CDR3 sequence is CASSYGRGIGEQFF. In DNA, the CDR3 is TGCGCCAGCAGCTATGGTAGGGGAATAGGTGAGCAGTTCTTC. The chain uses TRBV5-1 and TRBJ2-1; perhaps TRBD1 as D (5 bases). Germline V gene sequence: CDR1 SGHRS, CDR2 YFSETQ. V was trimmed by 3 bases and J by 9 bases, leaving 16 bases between them. CDR3 length: 14 residues.